This T cell receptor beta chain came from a study of T cells in Graves' hyperthyroidism and ophthalmopathy. After removal of 4 bases from V and 0 bases from J, the junction contained 7 bases not matched to a gene. There are 17 residues in the CDR3. The germline V gene has CDR1 DFQATT and CDR2 SNEGSKA (reference sequence). The CDR3 regions of TCR beta were amplified from RNA transcripts. The study used the HTBI primer set for a first-round RT-PCR of the TCR CDR3. A single record per CDR3 protein comes from TCRdb applying MiXCR to the multiplex PCR reads. The table records around 440,000 distinct CDR3 sequences, about a sixth of them present only once.

Material: blood. The source of this sequence is a woman aged 18-29 years with Graves' hyperthyroidism. J is TRBJ1-4 and V is TRBV20-1; 11 nucleotides line up with TRBD1. The CDR3 here is CSANGQGADATNEKLFF. The CDR3 nucleotides are TGCAGTGCTAACGGACAGGGGGCCGATGCAACTAATGAAAAACTGTTTTTT.